This T cell receptor beta chain was recovered during a study of T cell responses to AZD1222 COVID-19 vaccine. Findings and caveats of the study: Breadth and depth of Spike-specific TCRs rose after two AZD1222 doses. Baseline seropositivity occurred in only 5 to 7 AZD1222 recipients. Close to half of spike-specific TCRs reportedly recognize unmutated variant regions. Donors, mostly white British, included more females; clonal diversity was possibly underestimated.

The data were produced by immunoSEQ multiplex PCR, yet TCRdb's version contains in-frame clones alone and is incomplete. In the table there are under 200,000 clones, more than 80% of which are singletons. A remark on this clone: Its specificity is unknown.

CDR1 MNHEY and CDR2 SMNVEV come from the germline V gene (reference sequence). The J segment lost 1 base and the V segment lost 7 bases, leaving 4 bases of the junction unmatched. The CDR3 runs 15 residues. This TCR came from an adult who received the MenACWY meningococcal vaccine as a control. This rearrangement joins TRBV27 to TRBJ2-6; TRBD2 aligns across 7 bases. The starting material was peripheral blood, obtained 28 days after the second dose of the MenACWY control vaccine. Here the CDR3 DNA reads TGTGCCAGCACAGCCGGGGGGTCTGGGGCCAACGTCCTGACTTTC. Protein: CASTAGGSGANVLTF. The full variable domain, rest sourced from reference TRBV27 and TRBJ2-6, is EAQVTQNPRYLITVTGKKLTVTCSQNMNHEYMSWYRQDPGLGLRQIYYSMNVEVTDKGDVPEGYKVSRKEKRNFPLILESPSPNQTSLYFCASTAGGSGANVLTFGAGSRLTVL.